The TCR beta chain under discussion was sequenced for a study of control samples from healthy donors and cancer patients. This table comes from immunoSEQ multiplex PCR, and its TCRdb copy is limited to in-frame clones, with some not included. The sample has about 170,000 clones; 85% to 95% are singletons. This clone appeared a single time. The V gene's germline CDR1 is KGHSH and CDR2 LQKENI. This CDR3 region has 13 residues. V was cut by 3 bases and J by 5 bases, with 10 bases left in between. The chain employs TRBV18 and TRBJ2-5; possible D gene TRBD2, 5 bases. The sequenced sample consisted of blood. The receptor was isolated from a woman between 18 and 29 years old in good health. This CDR3 is CASSPESGETQYF. The CDR3, as DNA: TGTGCCAGCTCACCCGAGTCGGGGGAGACCCAGTACTTC. Based on the CDR3 plus reference TRBV18 and TRBJ2-5, the full variable domain is NAGVMQNPRHLVRRRGQEARLRCSPMKGHSHVYWYRQLPEEGLKFMVYLQKENIIDESGMPKERFSAEFPKEGPSILRIQQVVRGDSAAYFCASSPESGETQYFGPGTRLLVL.